Presented here are 22 T cell receptor beta chains from one specimen sequenced in a study of CD8+ T cells in alopecia areata. The treatment here: oral pan-JAK inhibitor, 5-10 mg twice daily. The authors extracted RNA and reverse transcribed it into cDNA as the sequencing template. The method was immunoSEQ multiplex PCR; TCRdb's version includes in-frame clones alone and lacks a portion of them. The data show approximately 170,000 clones, 45% to 75% seen once. Material: CD4+ T cells sorted from blood, obtained at week 4, from a patient treated with tofacitinib. Receptor source: a human donor with alopecia areata.

The chain combines TRBV18 with TRBJ2-6; possible D gene TRBD1, 5 bases. Germline lookup yields CDR1 KGHSH and CDR2 LQKENI. The V end lost 3 bases, the J end lost 3 bases, and 9 bases lay between the germline ends. This CDR3 is 15 amino acids long. In DNA, the CDR3 is TGTGCCAGCTCACCGCAGGGCAATGGGGCCAACGTCCTGACTTTC. Amino acid sequence: CASSPQGNGANVLTF. Variable domain in full (rest from reference TRBV18 and TRBJ2-6): NAGVMQNPRHLVRRRGQEARLRCSPMKGHSHVYWYRQLPEEGLKFMVYLQKENIIDESGMPKERFSAEFPKEGPSILRIQQVVRGDSAAYFCASSPQGNGANVLTFGAGSRLTVL.

This clone has more than one count but fewer than ten. The chain carries TRBV14 and TRBJ1-3, with D hard to call. Germline CDR1 and CDR2: SGHDN and FVKESK. CDR3 length equals 13 residues. V gave up 2 bases and J gave up 0 bases, with 2 bases separating them. DNA for the CDR3: TGTGCCAGCAGCCAACCCTCTGGAAACACCATATATTTT. Amino acid sequence: CASSQPSGNTIYF.

This rearrangement joins TRBV5-1 to TRBJ2-3; D gene uncertain. Germline-derived CDR1 and CDR2 are SGHRS and YFSETQ. Trimming shortened V by 4 bases and J by 5 bases, and 14 bases separated the two germline ends. The CDR3 extends over 14 amino acids. CDR3 nucleotides: TGCGCCAGCAGCGTCGCTAGTGTCGTAGATACGCAGTATTTT. Residues: CASSVASVVDTQYF.

This clone was recorded once. CDR3 DNA sequence: TGCGCCAGCAGACAGGGCAGAAAAATCTATCAGCCCCAGCATTTT. It codes for CASRQGRKIYQPQHF. The genes are TRBV23-1 and TRBJ1-5; a possible D gene is TRBD1 (6 bases). TRBV23-1 is an ORF, and what it does is uncertain. The CDR3 is 15 amino acids. Trimming took 6 bases from V and 5 from J, leaving 17 bases between them.

CDR3 in amino acids: CSVEDGRTYEQYF. CDR3 DNA sequence: TGCAGCGTTGAAGACGGCAGGACCTACGAGCAGTACTTC. The genes are TRBV29-1 and TRBJ2-7, with D hard to call. The CDR3 has 13 amino acids. Germline loops: CDR1 SQVTM, CDR2 ANQGSEA. Trimming left V 0 bases short and J 2 bases short, with 8 bases between.

The rearrangement uses TRBV5-1 and TRBJ1-4; D not certain. This CDR3 has 16 amino acids. V dropped 0 bases and J dropped 12 bases, with 21 bases sitting between them. Germline V gene lookup returns CDR1 SGHRS and CDR2 YFSETQ. The CDR3 spells CASSLADGVPREELFF. The CDR3 coding sequence is TGCGCCAGCAGCTTGGCCGATGGGGTCCCCCGCGAGGAACTGTTTTTT.

This rearrangement joins TRBV5-4 to TRBJ2-5; TRBD1 agrees at 7 bases. Unmatched junction bases numbered 8, after V lost 4 bases and J lost 5 bases. Germline-derived CDR1 and CDR2 are SGHNT and YYREEE (reference sequence). CDR3 length: 14 residues. The CDR3 here is CASSGYRGGETQYF. The CDR3 nucleotides are TGTGCCAGCAGCGGATACAGGGGTGGGGAGACCCAGTACTTC. Full variable domain (outside the CDR3, taken from reference TRBV5-4 and TRBJ2-5): ETGVTQSPTHLIKTRGQQVTLRCSSQSGHNTVSWYQQALGQGPQFIFQYYREEENGRGNFPPRFSGLQFPNYSSELNVNALELDDSALYLCASSGYRGGETQYFGPGTRLLVL.

This chain uses TRBV5-1 with TRBJ1-4; D is possibly TRBD1 (5 bases). Trimming left V 3 bases short and J 8 bases short, with 14 bases between. The CDR3 contains 14 residues. Germline CDR1 SGHRS, CDR2 YFSETQ. The CDR3 is CASSSQGLGEKLFF. The CDR3 bases are TGCGCCAGCAGCTCTCAGGGCCTCGGCGAAAAACTGTTTTTT.

In regard to this clone: Germline is not matched at one junction end, which may reflect a read error. The V call is TRBV2, the J call TRBJ2-5, with a possible D match to TRBD2 (6 bases). Germline V lookup: CDR1 SNHLY, CDR2 FYNNEI. This CDR3 has 14 amino acids. The chain's CDR3 is CASTEPTSYETQYF. As DNA, the CDR3 is TGTGCCAGCACTGAACCGACTAGTTACGAGACCCAGTACTTC.

This clone was seen only once. This chain links TRBV7-9 with TRBJ2-3; weak D call: TRBD1 (6 bases). The V gene lost 5 bases and the J gene lost 11 bases, with 11 bases spanning the gap. In germline, CDR1 is SEHNR, CDR2 FQNEAQ (reference sequence). The CDR3 runs to 11 residues. The CDR3 is CASSRAGEQYF. The CDR3, as DNA: TGTGCCAGCAGCCGGGCAGGGGAGCAGTATTTT.

V gene TRBV5-4 combines with J gene TRBJ2-5; 10 positions agree with TRBD1. J gave up 4 bases and V 4 bases, and 10 bases lay outside the gene matches. The CDR3 runs 16 residues. Germline assignment: CDR1 SGHNT and CDR2 YYREEE (reference sequence). The CDR3 nucleotides are TGTGCCAGCAGCGGAAGGGACAGGGGACCGGTAGAGACCCAGTACTTC. This translates into CASSGRDRGPVETQYF.

The J gene is TRBJ1-5, the V gene TRBV20-1; D remains unclear. The CDR3 consists of 11 residues. Germline loops: CDR1 DFQATT, CDR2 SNEGSKA (reference sequence). V was clipped by 6 bases and J by 11 bases, with 14 bases between them. The CDR3 DNA sequence: TGCAGTGCCCCGGTCCTTCGAACCCAGCATTTT. It translates to CSAPVLRTQHF.

The rearrangement links TRBV7-3 to TRBJ2-3; D is unclear. The CDR3 consists of 13 residues. V lost 5 bases and J lost 1, with 7 bases in between. Germline values: CDR1 SGHTA, CDR2 FQGTGA. DNA of the CDR3: TGTGCCAGCAGCAGTCAGGGCACAGATACGCAGTATTTT. Protein: CASSSQGTDTQYF.

The chain joins TRBV30 to TRBJ2-7; D not certain. The germline V and J ends were trimmed by 0 bases and 6 bases, with 9 bases remaining between them. The CDR3 spans 12 residues. Germline-derived CDR1 and CDR2 are GTSNPN and SVGIG (reference sequence). Written as DNA, the CDR3 is TGTGCCTGGAGTGTAACCTTCTCCGAGCAGTACTTC. The encoded protein is CAWSVTFSEQYF.

This chain joins TRBV29-1 and TRBJ2-4; the D gene is possibly TRBD2 (6 bases). The CDR3 spans 13 residues. V lost 5 bases to trimming and J lost 6 bases, with 14 bases between them. Looked up from germline, CDR1 is SQVTM and CDR2 is ANQGSEA. CDR3 residues: CSVLETAGNIQYF. CDR3 nucleotide sequence: TGCAGCGTTCTCGAGACAGCGGGAAACATTCAGTACTTC.

This rearrangement joins TRBV7-2 to TRBJ2-7; 9 bases line up with TRBD1. J gave up 4 bases and V 3 bases, and 7 bases lay outside the gene matches. This CDR3 region has 15 residues. Per the germline V gene, CDR1 is SGHTA and CDR2 is FQGNSA. CDR3 sequence reads: CASSLRAGQGYEQYF. The CDR3 nucleotides are TGTGCCAGCAGCTTGCGGGCGGGACAGGGTTACGAGCAGTACTTC. The whole variable domain, filled in from reference TRBV7-2 and TRBJ2-7, reads GAGVSQSPSNKVTEKGKDVELRCDPISGHTALYWYRQSLGQGLEFLIYFQGNSAPDKSGLPSDRFSAERTGGSVSTLTIQRTQQEDSAVYLCASSLRAGQGYEQYFGPGTRLTVT.

The CDR3 reads CASSESQGRSSGANVLTF. The CDR3 DNA follows: TGTGCCAGCAGTGAATCACAGGGTCGGAGCTCTGGGGCCAACGTCCTGACTTTC. V and J are TRBV25-1 and TRBJ2-6; the D gene is possibly TRBD1 (6 bases). This CDR3 is built from 18 residues. CDR1 is MGHDK and CDR2 is SYGVNS in the germline V gene. Trimming took 1 base from V and 0 from J, leaving 13 bases between them.

The rearrangement joins TRBV9 to TRBJ2-2; a weak D match, TRBD2 (6 bases). The CDR3 extends over 14 amino acids. Germline CDR1 and CDR2: SGDLS and YYNGEE. V lost 2 bases and J 4 bases, leaving 9 bases between the germline ends. CDR3 sequence (DNA): TGTGCCAGCAGCGTCGGGAGAGTCACCGGGGAGCTGTTTTTT. This sequence encodes CASSVGRVTGELFF.

This chain links TRBV30 with TRBJ1-5; perhaps TRBD1 as D (5 bases). From germline, CDR1 is GTSNPN and CDR2 SVGIG (reference sequence). Trimming took off 1 base at V and 3 bases at J, with 16 bases between the two ends. There are 16 residues in the CDR3. The CDR3 reads CAWSAFQRGDNQPQHF. CDR3 coding DNA: TGTGCCTGGAGTGCTTTCCAACGGGGGGACAATCAGCCCCAGCATTTT.

There are a few counts of this clone. The genes are TRBV29-1 and TRBJ1-5; possible D gene TRBD1, 5 bases. The CDR3 totals 13 residues. V lost 4 bases to trimming and J lost 7 bases, with 14 bases between them. Germline V CDR1 and CDR2: SQVTM, ANQGSEA. CDR3 nucleotide sequence: TGCAGCGTTGGGACCGGGGGAGCCCAGCCCCAGCATTTT. The encoded protein is CSVGTGGAQPQHF. The variable domain in full, completed from reference TRBV29-1 and TRBJ1-5, reads SAVISQKPSRDICQRGTSLTIQCQVDSQVTMMFWYRQQPGQSLTLIATANQGSEATYESGFVIDKFPISRPNLTFSTLTVSNMSPEDSSIYLCSVGTGGAQPQHFGDGTRLSIL.

The chain employs TRBV6-6 and TRBJ2-7, with D unclear. V gave up 7 bases and J gave up 0 bases, with 13 bases separating them. This CDR3 is 14 amino acids long. From germline, CDR1 is MNHNY and CDR2 SVGAGI (reference sequence). CDR3: CASKSEPSSYEQYF. The CDR3 DNA is TGTGCCAGCAAGTCGGAGCCGAGCTCCTACGAGCAGTACTTC.

V gene TRBV25-1 combines with J gene TRBJ2-1; no clear D. The CDR3 has 12 residues. V was cut by 0 bases and J by 6 bases, with 3 bases left in between. The germline V gene encodes CDR1 MGHDK and CDR2 SYGVNS. Here the CDR3 reads CASSEYFNEQFF. DNA of the CDR3: TGTGCCAGCAGTGAATATTTCAATGAGCAGTTCTTC.